One sample yielded the 26 T cell receptor beta chains listed below, sequenced in a study of blood T cell repertoires in COVID-19. Data came from immunoSEQ multiplex PCR; TCRdb stores just in-frame clones and leaves some out. The sample contains about 180,000 clones, 80% to 90% of which appear only once. The sample comprised peripheral blood. Receptors originate from a man aged 50 or older with active or convalescent COVID-19.

This clone was seen only a few times. The V gene is TRBV7-2, the J gene TRBJ1-1; TRBD1 agrees at 8 bases. V dropped 4 bases and J dropped 4; count of bases not matched to a gene: 5. Germline CDR1 is SGHTA and CDR2 is FQGNSA. The CDR3 consists of 14 residues. The CDR3 is CASSYRTGGTEAFF. The CDR3 DNA sequence: TGTGCCAGCAGCTACCGTACAGGGGGCACTGAAGCTTTCTTT.

The V call is TRBV5-4, the J call TRBJ2-7, with 9 bases identical to TRBD2. The CDR3 runs 14 residues. The germline CDR1 and CDR2 sequences are SGHNT and YYREEE (reference sequence). The ends lost 5 bases at V and 0 bases at J; junction bases unmatched: 3. CDR3 DNA sequence: TGTGCCAGCAGTCTAGCGGGACTCTCCTACGAGCAGTACTTC. It encodes CASSLAGLSYEQYF. Combining the CDR3 with reference TRBV5-4 and TRBJ2-7 gives the whole variable domain ETGVTQSPTHLIKTRGQQVTLRCSSQSGHNTVSWYQQALGQGPQFIFQYYREEENGRGNFPPRFSGLQFPNYSSELNVNALELDDSALYLCASSLAGLSYEQYFGPGTRLTVT.

The genes are TRBV25-1 and TRBJ2-2; TRBD1 aligns across 7 bases. Germline values: CDR1 MGHDK, CDR2 SYGVNS. This CDR3 comprises 13 residues. V lost 6 bases to trimming and J lost 7 bases; unmatched junction nucleotides: 5. The CDR3 here is CASREGANGELFF. The DNA for the CDR3 is TGTGCCAGCAGAGAGGGGGCCAACGGGGAGCTGTTTTTT.

The chain couples TRBV4-1 to TRBJ2-7; 7 positions match TRBD2. The CDR3 extends over 17 amino acids. V lost 0 bases and J lost 6; bases outside the gene matches: 14. The germline gives CDR1 MGHRA, CDR2 YSYEKL. Here the CDR3 DNA reads TGCGCCAGCAGCCAAGAGAGGAGTTCCAGCGGGGATCTCGAGCAGTACTTC. As protein: CASSQERSSSGDLEQYF.

The chain employs TRBV9 and TRBJ1-2, with TRBD1 matching 11 bases. V shed 0 bases and J 7 bases; nucleotides not matched to a gene: 17. This CDR3 has 19 residues. Germline V gene data show CDR1 as SGDLS and CDR2 as YYNGEE. In nucleotides, the CDR3 is TGTGCCAGCAGCGTAGAGGCGAAGGACAGGGGGCCTCTCAGGTGTGGCTACACCTTC. It yields the protein CASSVEAKDRGPLRCGYTF.

The chain uses TRBV4-1 and TRBJ1-2, with 7 bases matching TRBD1. The trim removed 1 base at V and 8 bases at J, leaving 10 bases unmatched. Germline V gene data show CDR1 as MGHRA and CDR2 as YSYEKL. This CDR3 spans 15 amino acids. The CDR3 DNA is TGCGCCAGCAGCCAAGTCTCAGCGACAGGGTTAGGCTACACCTTC. This sequence encodes CASSQVSATGLGYTF.

The chain links TRBV30 to TRBJ2-7; D gene uncertain. CDR3 length: 15 amino acids. Germline values: CDR1 GTSNPN, CDR2 SVGIG (reference sequence). V was trimmed by 2 bases and J by 2 bases, leaving 16 bases between them. CDR3 protein: CAWSPAAAVAYEQYF. DNA for the CDR3: TGTGCCTGGAGTCCCGCCGCGGCAGTAGCCTACGAGCAGTACTTC.

In its sample, this clone was seen once. The chain combines TRBV5-5 with TRBJ1-2, with TRBD1 matching over 12 bases. The J segment lost 4 bases and the V segment lost 0 bases, leaving 10 bases of the junction unmatched. The CDR3 is 18 amino acids. Germline-derived CDR1 and CDR2 are SGHKS and YYEKEE (reference sequence). The DNA of the CDR3 is TGTGCCAGCAGCTTGGAACCCGGGACAGGGGGCGTCGGCTATGGCTACACCTTC. Translated, it gives CASSLEPGTGGVGYGYTF.

This clone was observed a handful of times. The genes are TRBV3-1 (or the pseudogene TRBV3-2) and TRBJ1-6, with 8 bases aligning to TRBD1. Germline CDR1 and CDR2: LGHDT and YNNKEL (reference sequence). This CDR3 region has 15 residues. The V gene end was trimmed by 7 bases and the J gene end by 5 bases; junction bases not matched to a gene: 7. The CDR3 DNA reads as TGTGCCAGCACCAGTGGGACAGGCGATAATTCACCCCTCCACTTT. This translates into CASTSGTGDNSPLHF.

This clone was observed a handful of times. This chain links TRBV18 with TRBJ2-7; 8 positions match TRBD1. The CDR3 has 18 residues. The V segment lost 5 bases and the J segment 2 bases; nucleotides outside the gene matches: 17. Germline CDR1 and CDR2: KGHSH and LQKENI. As DNA, the CDR3 is TGTGCCAGCTCAAAAGGACAGGGCGGAGGATCGCGGGCCTACGAGCAGTACTTC. This translates into CASSKGQGGGSRAYEQYF.

The chain couples TRBV14 to TRBJ2-5; unclear D gene. Deletions cut 2 bases from V and 7 bases from J, with 5 bases between. The CDR3 is 11 amino acids. Germline values: CDR1 SGHDN, CDR2 FVKESK. This CDR3 is CASSQYLTQYF. The CDR3 nucleotides are TGTGCCAGCAGCCAATACTTGACCCAGTACTTC.

This clone was counted between two and nine times. The gene calls are TRBV18 and TRBJ2-4; 7 bases map to TRBD2. The CDR3 loop spans 17 amino acids. Germline V gene data show CDR1 as KGHSH and CDR2 as LQKENI. The ends lost 10 bases at V and 0 bases at J; junction bases unmatched: 15. CDR3 bases: TGTGCCACCCGTCGTTCGGGGGGTACGATAGCCAAAAACATTCAGTACTTC. This gives the protein CATRRSGGTIAKNIQYF.

The chain is built from TRBV6-1 and TRBJ1-4, with D perhaps matching TRBD1 (5 bases). CDR1 and CDR2 from the germline V gene are MNHNS and SASEGT. This CDR3 has 12 residues. Trimming cost V 3 bases and J 7 bases, with 6 bases left between them. The CDR3 protein is CASSDQGEKLFF. CDR3 bases: TGTGCCAGCAGTGACCAGGGTGAAAAACTGTTTTTT.

CDR3 nucleotides: TGTGCCAGCAGTCTCGGACAGGGGGCACGAGGCTACACCTTC. Its protein product is CASSLGQGARGYTF. This chain uses TRBV28 with TRBJ1-2, with 11 bases fitting TRBD1. The CDR3 length is 14 residues. Germline CDR1 is MDHEN and CDR2 is SYDVKM. Unmatched junction bases numbered 7, after V lost 5 bases and J lost 8 bases.

J is TRBJ2-7 and V is TRBV4-1; 8 nucleotides line up with TRBD1. This CDR3 has 14 residues. Trimming took 1 base from V and 7 from J; bases not matched to a gene: 6. The germline CDR1 and CDR2 sequences are MGHRA and YSYEKL. The CDR3 DNA is TGCGCCAGCAGCCAAGCAGGGGGCAGGGTGGAGCAGTACTTC. It translates to CASSQAGGRVEQYF.

The chain recombines TRBV4-1 with TRBJ2-7, with TRBD1 matching over 7 bases. The V gene end was trimmed by 3 bases and the J gene end by 4 bases; junction bases not matched to a gene: 12. From germline, CDR1 is MGHRA and CDR2 YSYEKL. This CDR3 has 16 residues. CDR3 bases: TGCGCCAGCAGCCAGGCACCGGGACAGACTATGTACGAGCAGTACTTC. Encoded protein: CASSQAPGQTMYEQYF.

V gene TRBV18 combines with J gene TRBJ1-1; no reliable D call. Trimming stripped 4 bases from V and 1 base from J, with 7 bases between. The CDR3 extends over 13 amino acids. Looked up from germline, CDR1 is KGHSH and CDR2 is LQKENI. Written as DNA, the CDR3 is TGTGCCAGCTCACTTACACAGAACACTGAAGCTTTCTTT. Its translation is CASSLTQNTEAFF.

J is TRBJ1-4 and V is TRBV12-3 or TRBV12-4; tentative D call: TRBD1 (6 bases). Between the trimmed V and J ends, which lost 3 bases and 8 bases, there was a span of 10 bases. This CDR3 is built from 13 residues. CDR3 sequence (DNA): TGTGCCAGCAGTTTTGTAAGGGGGGAAAAACTGTTTTTT. It translates to CASSFVRGEKLFF.

The chain uses TRBV10-3 and TRBJ2-1; D perhaps matches TRBD2 (7 bases). The CDR3 has 16 amino acids. V was shortened by 0 bases and J by 6 bases, with 15 bases between the two germline ends. The germline gives CDR1 ENHRY, CDR2 SYGVKD. DNA of the CDR3: TGTGCCATCAGTGAGTCGGGTTTTGGGGGGGCCAATGAGCAGTTCTTC. The encoded protein is CAISESGFGGANEQFF.

This clone has just one count. The chain links TRBV5-4 to TRBJ1-6; D is possibly TRBD1 (6 bases). Germline CDR1 and CDR2: SGHNT and YYREEE (reference sequence). V was pared by 0 bases and J by 5 bases, with 6 bases between. The CDR3 has 14 amino acids. The CDR3 DNA follows: TGTGCCAGCAGCTTGGCAGGGGATAATTCACCCCTCCACTTT. Its protein product is CASSLAGDNSPLHF.

V usage is TRBV24-1 and J usage is TRBJ2-6, with 7 nucleotides matching TRBD1. CDR1 is KGHDR and CDR2 is SFDVKD in the germline V gene. Trimming cost V 1 base and J 2 bases; bases outside gene matches: 10. The CDR3 spans 19 residues. Written as DNA, the CDR3 is TGTGCCACCAGTGATTTTAATTTGGACAGGCTAACTGGGGCCAACGTCCTGACTTTC. As protein: CATSDFNLDRLTGANVLTF.

This sequence joins TRBV28 and TRBJ1-5, with TRBD1 matching 7 bases. The J segment lost 2 bases and the V segment lost 10 bases, leaving 5 bases of the junction unmatched. Germline V CDR1 and CDR2: MDHEN, SYDVKM. The CDR3 covers 13 residues. CDR3 protein: CANGQVGNQPQHF. CDR3 bases: TGTGCCAATGGACAGGTCGGCAATCAGCCCCAGCATTTT.

This clone was seen once. This rearrangement joins TRBV29-1 to TRBJ1-1, with 8 bases lining up with TRBD1. V lost 6 bases and J lost 4; bases outside the gene matches: 7. Germline V gives CDR1 SQVTM, CDR2 ANQGSEA. The CDR3 sequence is 13 residues long. This chain's CDR3 is CSVTQGGGTEAFF. Here the CDR3 DNA reads TGCAGCGTAACACAGGGGGGCGGCACTGAAGCTTTCTTT.

V and J are TRBV29-1 and TRBJ2-7; D perhaps matches TRBD1 (5 bases). Germline V gives CDR1 SQVTM, CDR2 ANQGSEA. This CDR3 is built from 13 residues. Between the trimmed V and J ends, which lost 3 bases and 4 bases, there was a span of 13 bases. CDR3 amino acids: CSVDLGLGYEQYF. The CDR3 bases are TGCAGCGTTGACCTGGGGCTGGGTTACGAGCAGTACTTC.

This chain uses TRBV30 with TRBJ1-1; the D is unclear. Looked up from germline, CDR1 is GTSNPN and CDR2 is SVGIG (reference sequence). V lost 2 bases to trimming and J lost 1 base, with 11 bases between them. This CDR3 is 14 amino acids long. The CDR3 is CAWSQETRNTEAFF. The CDR3 DNA is TGTGCCTGGAGTCAAGAAACACGGAACACTGAAGCTTTCTTT.

This chain joins TRBV3-1 (or the pseudogene TRBV3-2) and TRBJ1-1; unclear D gene. Deletions cut 0 bases from V and 12 bases from J, with 11 bases between. From germline, CDR1 is LGHDT and CDR2 YNNKEL (reference sequence). This CDR3 has 12 residues. CDR3 loop: CASSQDLLKTFF. For the CDR3, the DNA is TGTGCCAGCAGCCAAGATTTACTGAAAACTTTCTTT.